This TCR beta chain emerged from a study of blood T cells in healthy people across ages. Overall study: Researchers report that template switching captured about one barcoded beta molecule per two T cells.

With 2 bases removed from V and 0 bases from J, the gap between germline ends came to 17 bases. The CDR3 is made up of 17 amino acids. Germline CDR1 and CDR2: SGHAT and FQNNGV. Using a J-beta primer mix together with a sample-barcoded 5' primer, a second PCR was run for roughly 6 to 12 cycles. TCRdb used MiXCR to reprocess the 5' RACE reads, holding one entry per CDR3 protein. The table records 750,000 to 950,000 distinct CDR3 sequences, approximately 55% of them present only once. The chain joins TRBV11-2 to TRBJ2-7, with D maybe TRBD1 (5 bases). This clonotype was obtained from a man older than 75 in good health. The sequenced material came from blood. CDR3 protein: CASSLRLDRLPSYEQYF. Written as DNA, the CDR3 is TGTGCCAGCAGCTTACGCCTCGACAGACTCCCCTCCTACGAGCAGTACTTC.